The rows below give T cell receptor beta chains drawn from one sample of a study of cytomegalovirus exposure and HLA in healthy donors. Some clones are missing from TCRdb's copy, which holds only in-frame ones; the method was immunoSEQ multiplex PCR. The data contain 78,000 or so clones, approximately 84% of them singletons. Sequencing was done on a sample of PBMCs. Source of these receptors: a woman between 50 and 59 years old in good health and CMV-seronegative. Each CDR3 is given with its conserved first and last residue. A D gene is named only where the DNA matches it firmly. For some rows the clone size is stated as once, few or many, or as a class when expanded; others skip it.

>-|TRBJ1-3|TRBV7-2|-
TGTGCCAGCAGCCCCTATACGACTGGAAACACCATATATTTT
CASSPYTTGNTIYF
>few|TRBJ2-1|TRBV6-1|-
TGTGCCAGCAGTGCCCCAGGGGCCTACAATGAGCAGTTCTTC
CASSAPGAYNEQFF
>-|TRBJ1-1|TRBV5-1|-
TGCGCCAGCAGCTACTCCCGACAGACGAACACTGAAGCTTTCTTT
CASSYSRQTNTEAFF
>-|TRBJ1-1|TRBV5-1|-
TGCGCCAGCAGCTTGACGGGTACGAACACTGAAGCTTTCTTT
CASSLTGTNTEAFF
>-|TRBJ2-7|TRBV5-6|-
TGTGCCAGCAGTGGACTTATGGGGGAGCAGTACTTC
CASSGLMGEQYF
>once|TRBJ1-3|TRBV5-5|-
TGTGCCAGCAGCTTGCCCGTTGGAGGGGGGGCAGGTGGAAACACCATATATTTT
CASSLPVGGGAGGNTIYF
>-|TRBJ1-3|TRBV6-1|-
TGTGCCAGCAGTGAAGCAGGCCCCAGGGCAGCCCTTGGAAACACCATATATTTT
CASSEAGPRAALGNTIYF
>once|TRBJ2-2|TRBV7-6|TRBD2
TGTGCCAGCAGCTTAGACCCCCCTAGCGGGAGGGCCCCCGGGGAGCTGTTTTTT
CASSLDPPSGRAPGELFF
>-|TRBJ2-6|TRBV5-1|-
TGCGCCAGCAGCCCCTCGACAGTCTCTGGGGCCAACGTCCTGACTTTC
CASSPSTVSGANVLTF
>-|TRBJ1-2|TRBV6-6|-
TGTGCCAGCAGCCCCGGACAGCTATATGGCTACACCTTC
CASSPGQLYGYTF
>-|TRBJ2-2|TRBV4-2|-
TGTGCCAGCAGCCCCCAGAGGCCAGGGGTTAACGGGGAGCTGTTTTTT
CASSPQRPGVNGELFF
>once|TRBJ2-2|TRBV2|-
TGTGCCAGCAGTGAGCTAGCCACCGGGGAGCTGTTTTTT
CASSELATGELFF
>-|TRBJ2-1|TRBV9|-
TGTGCCAGCAGCGTAGAGGCTCTAGCGCCCAATGAGCAGTTCTTC
CASSVEALAPNEQFF
>few|TRBJ2-7|TRBV4-1|-
TGCGCCAGCAGCCAAATCCCGGCCTACGAGCAGTACTTC
CASSQIPAYEQYF
>-|TRBJ1-1|TRBV10-1|-
TGCGCCAGCAGCGGGGTCCTTGGTGCTTTCTTT
CASSGVLGAFF
>-|TRBJ2-7|TRBV19|-
TGTGCCAGTAGTAATGGGGGGACGATATACGAGCAGTACTTC
CASSNGGTIYEQYF
>-|TRBJ2-3|TRBV2|-
TGTGCCAGTATCAATGAGGGGGCAGATACGCAGTATTTT
CASINEGADTQYF
>-|TRBJ1-1|TRBV7-9|-
TGTGCCAGCAGCCCAAGCCAGGGGATGAACACTGAAGCTTTCTTT
CASSPSQGMNTEAFF
>-|TRBJ2-5|TRBV19|-
TGTGCCAGTAGTATTCTCTCTCACGGACAGCTAAAAGAGACCCAGTACTTC
CASSILSHGQLKETQYF
>-|TRBJ1-1|TRBV9|TRBD1
TGTGCCAGCAGCCCCAGGGACAGGGCCACTGAAGCTTTCTTT
CASSPRDRATEAFF
>-|TRBJ2-5|TRBV9|TRBD1
TGTGCCAGCAGCGTAGCGACAGGGTGGCAAGAGACCCAGTACTTC
CASSVATGWQETQYF
>-|TRBJ2-1|TRBV5-4|-
TGTGCCAGCAGCTTTGGGGGACACACTTTCAATGAGCAGTTCTTC
CASSFGGHTFNEQFF